A single sample gave rise to the 8 T cell receptor beta chains below, sequenced in a study of blood T cell repertoires in COVID-19. The protocol was immunoSEQ multiplex PCR, while the TCRdb copy is restricted to in-frame clones and leaves out a portion. The sample holds approximately 250,000 clones, about 88% seen once. The sample comprised peripheral blood. These receptors were obtained from a man under 40 with active or convalescent COVID-19.

V gene TRBV7-8 combines with J gene TRBJ1-5; no clear D gene. The CDR3 runs to 14 residues. The V gene lost 5 bases and the J gene lost 0 bases, with 8 bases spanning the gap. CDR1 is SGHVS, CDR2 FQNEAQ, per germline. The CDR3 region is CASSKAYSNQPQHF. CDR3 nucleotide sequence: TGTGCCAGCAGCAAAGCCTATAGCAATCAGCCCCAGCATTTT.

CDR3 residues: CAAASGGSDTQYF. CDR3 sequence (DNA): TGTGCAGCGGCTAGCGGGGGGTCAGATACGCAGTATTTT. V is TRBV10-3 and J is TRBJ2-3, with 11 positions matching TRBD2. Germline V gene sequence: CDR1 ENHRY, CDR2 SYGVKD. The CDR3 is 13 amino acids.

The chain recombines TRBV6-5 with TRBJ2-5, with unresolved D. Germline V lookup: CDR1 MNHEY, CDR2 SVGAGI. Trimming took 6 bases from V and 1 from J, leaving 12 bases between them. CDR3 size: 14 residues. CDR3 protein: CASRPDWSQETQYF. The CDR3 region has the DNA TGTGCCAGCAGGCCAGACTGGAGCCAAGAGACCCAGTACTTC.

This chain connects TRBV5-6 to TRBJ2-7; D is possibly TRBD2 (7 bases). Trimming cost V 7 bases and J 1 base, with 15 bases left between them. Germline V gene lookup returns CDR1 SGHDT and CDR2 YYEEEE. CDR3 size: 14 residues. This CDR3 is CASGGAGGSYEQYF. Written as DNA, the CDR3 is TGTGCCAGCGGGGGGGCCGGTGGGTCCTACGAGCAGTACTTC.

This clone showed up just a few times. This chain uses TRBV7-8 with TRBJ1-1; D gene uncertain. The germline V and J ends were trimmed by 1 base and 3 bases, with 15 bases remaining between them. This CDR3 has 16 amino acids. Germline values: CDR1 SGHVS, CDR2 FQNEAQ. CDR3 DNA: TGTGCCAGCAGCTTAGGTCGTAGGAAGGCGGACACTGAAGCTTTCTTT. This encodes CASSLGRRKADTEAFF.

The chain recombines TRBV12-5 with TRBJ1-1, with D hard to call. The CDR3 has 11 amino acids. Germline assignment: CDR1 LGHNT and CDR2 FRNRAP. The CDR3 loop is CPTRWLTEAFF. CDR3 nucleotides: TGTCCTACACGTTGGCTCACTGAAGCTTTCTTT.

This chain joins TRBV4-3 and TRBJ1-5, with TRBD1 as a possible D gene (5 bases). This CDR3 comprises 14 residues. Germline V gives CDR1 LGHNA, CDR2 YSLEER. Trimming cost V 1 base and J 7 bases, with 11 bases left between them. CDR3 in DNA: TGCGCCAGCAGCCAAGGGAGGAGGGACCAGCCCCAGCATTTT. It encodes CASSQGRRDQPQHF.

The chain has TRBV3-1 (or the pseudogene TRBV3-2) and TRBJ1-2; perhaps TRBD1 as D (6 bases). This CDR3 comprises 14 residues. Germline assignment: CDR1 LGHDT and CDR2 YNNKEL (reference sequence). Trimming shortened V by 6 bases and J by 2 bases, and 13 bases separated the two germline ends. The CDR3 DNA sequence: TGTGCCAGCAGGGGGGCGGACAGAAACTATGGCTACACCTTC. Protein product: CASRGADRNYGYTF.